These T cell receptor beta chains were read from a single sample in a study of early T cells in non-severe SARS-CoV-2 infection. A single record per CDR3 protein comes from TCRdb applying MiXCR to the 5' RACE reads. The sample consists of more than 45,000 distinct CDR3 sequences, 6.2% of them appearing once. The sequencing used whole blood, collected at baseline. The receptors were gathered from an adult who was a healthcare worker with PCR-confirmed SARS-CoV-2 infection or an uninfected control (not recorded which). Each CDR3 is given with its conserved first and last residue. The order of the fields is V gene, CDR3 length, D gene, J gene, clone size, CDR3 DNA, CDR3 protein. The D gene is left open where the match is weak. Clone size, where shown, is once, few, many, or a class for clones that have expanded.

>TRBV7-6|14|TRBD1|TRBJ2-3|NA
TGTGCCAGCAGCCCGGACAGGGAAGGAGATACGCAGTATTTT
CASSPDREGDTQYF
>TRBV11-2|15|NA|TRBJ2-3|many
TGTGCCAGCAGCTTAACACGGACCGGCGCAGATACGCAGTATTTT
CASSLTRTGADTQYF
>TRBV20-1|16|TRBD1|TRBJ1-5|many
TGCAGTGCTAGAGATTTTAGGGGACAGTACAATCAGCCCCAGCATTTT
CSARDFRGQYNQPQHF
>TRBV11-2|15|NA|TRBJ2-3|NA
TGTGCCAGCAGCGCGGGACAGAGGAACACAGATACGCAGTATTTT
CASSAGQRNTDTQYF
>TRBV5-1|14|NA|TRBJ2-2|few
TGCGCCAGCACTAAGGAGGAGAGCGCCGGGGAGCTGTTTTTT
CASTKEESAGELFF
>TRBV4-3|16|NA|TRBJ2-3|many
TGCGCCAGCAGCCAAGCACCAGGGTCGGGCACAGATACGCAGTATTTT
CASSQAPGSGTDTQYF
>TRBV19|15|NA|TRBJ2-2|many
TGTGCCAGTAGCGAGGGGACACCGAACACCGGGGAGCTGTTTTTT
CASSEGTPNTGELFF
>TRBV28|15|TRBD1|TRBJ1-5|NA
TGTGCCAGCAGTTTAGGAACAGGGGTTTATCAGCCCCAGCATTTT
CASSLGTGVYQPQHF
>TRBV4-3|13|NA|TRBJ1-4|few
TGCGCCAGCAGCCAAGAGCGCCGAACTAAACTGTTTTTT
CASSQERRTKLFF
>TRBV2|15|NA|TRBJ2-1|NA
TGTGCCAGCAGTGGACGCCAAACGTCCAACAATGAGCAGTTCTTC
CASSGRQTSNNEQFF
>TRBV6-1|15|TRBD2|TRBJ2-5|many
TGTGCCAGCAGCCTTAGCGGGGGAATCCAAGAGACCCAGTACTTC
CASSLSGGIQETQYF